In this sample, the clone carrying this T cell receptor beta chain turned up many times. The target antigen is unknown. This entry is derived from a study of early T cells in non-severe SARS-CoV-2 infection. Looking at the study overall: The sequenced material was bulk RNA from unsorted whole blood, and its chains were unpaired. Study-level points and caveats: Private and CD4 specificities were missed by VDJdb matching, which favored anti-spike CD8 responses.

Researchers tagged individual cDNA molecules with unique molecular identifiers. TCRdb itself ran the 5' RACE reads through MiXCR, one entry per CDR3 protein. The table includes around 40,000 distinct CDR3 sequences, more than 5.5% detected once. Trimming took off 5 bases at V and 2 bases at J, with 16 bases between the two ends. Looked up from germline, CDR1 is SEHNR and CDR2 is FQNEAQ (reference sequence). The CDR3 is 16 amino acids. The source is an adult who was a healthcare worker with PCR-confirmed SARS-CoV-2 infection or an uninfected control (not recorded which). V and J are TRBV7-9 and TRBJ2-1; TRBD2 might be the D (7 bases). The sample consisted of whole blood. CDR3 DNA: TGTGCCAGCAGCCCCAAAGGGGGGGCAACCTACAATGAGCAGTTCTTC. It yields the protein CASSPKGGATYNEQFF.